This entry lists 19 T cell receptor beta chains sequenced from one sample in a study of cytomegalovirus exposure and HLA in healthy donors. With 60 Vbeta and 13 Jbeta primers, the PCR was carried out. TCRdb's table, derived via immunoSEQ multiplex PCR, lists solely in-frame clones and lacks some. The sample holds over 150,000 clones, roughly 70% seen once. Sequenced input: PBMCs. The receptors here all came from a male donor in good health and CMV-seronegative.

This sequence joins TRBV7-2 and TRBJ1-2; TRBD1 aligns across 7 bases. This CDR3 has 14 residues. The germline gives CDR1 SGHTA, CDR2 FQGNSA. With V trimmed by 6 bases and J by 0 bases, 4 bases remained unmatched. The CDR3, as DNA: TGTGCCAGCAGGCCCGGGACAGCTAACTATGGCTACACCTTC. It encodes CASRPGTANYGYTF.

The chain links TRBV6-1 to TRBJ1-5; D might be TRBD1 (5 bases). CDR1 MNHNS and CDR2 SASEGT come from the germline V gene. Trimming cost V 3 bases and J 1 base, with 10 bases left between them. There are 15 residues in the CDR3. The CDR3, as DNA: TGTGCCAGCAGTGATATGGGGCTGAGCAATCAGCCCCAGCATTTT. The encoded protein is CASSDMGLSNQPQHF.

The rearrangement joins TRBV6-5 to TRBJ1-6; TRBD1 is a possible D gene (6 bases). Germline assignment: CDR1 MNHEY and CDR2 SVGAGI. Between the trimmed V and J ends, which lost 5 bases and 7 bases, there was a span of 15 bases. The CDR3 loop spans 15 amino acids. CDR3 nucleotide sequence: TGTGCCAGCAGTGTAAACGGACAGTACAATTCACCCCTCCACTTT. Protein: CASSVNGQYNSPLHF.

The CDR3 is CASTDRVETQYF. The CDR3 bases are TGTGCCAGCACGGACAGGGTGGAGACCCAGTACTTC. The chain couples TRBV6-6 to TRBJ2-5, with 8 bases lining up with TRBD1. The CDR3 covers 12 residues. J was trimmed by 5 bases and V by 7 bases; bases with no gene match: 3. Germline CDR1 is MNHNY and CDR2 is SVGAGI (reference sequence).

The V gene is TRBV30, the J gene TRBJ1-5; no clear D gene. Germline CDR1 and CDR2: GTSNPN and SVGIG (reference sequence). CDR3 length: 14 residues. The ends were cut back, 2 bases at V and 3 bases at J, with 11 bases in the middle. The CDR3 region is CAWSSSFYNQPQHF. CDR3 nucleotide sequence: TGTGCCTGGAGTTCCTCCTTTTACAATCAGCCCCAGCATTTT.

The rearrangement links TRBV5-4 to TRBJ2-2; no clear D gene. The ends were cut back, 3 bases at V and 6 bases at J, with 12 bases in the middle. CDR1 and CDR2 from the germline V gene are SGHNT and YYREEE (reference sequence). The CDR3 sequence is 14 residues long. The CDR3 loop reads CASSSPPHPGELFF. The CDR3 DNA reads as TGTGCCAGCAGCTCGCCCCCACATCCCGGGGAGCTGTTTTTT.

J is TRBJ2-3 and V is TRBV7-3; D call uncertain. The CDR3 totals 12 residues. Per germline, CDR1 SGHTA and CDR2 FQGTGA. Trimming pared 1 base from V and 5 bases from J, leaving 4 bases between. The CDR3 DNA follows: TGTGCCAGCAGCTTAAGAGAAGATACGCAGTATTTT. Its translation: CASSLREDTQYF.

The genes are TRBV11-3 and TRBJ2-3, with D tentatively TRBD2 (6 bases). Germline assignment: CDR1 SGHNT and CDR2 YENEEA. Trimming cost V 3 bases and J 4 bases, with 11 bases left between them. This CDR3 is 14 amino acids long. For the CDR3, the DNA is TGTGCCAGCAGCTTGCGGGATGGCGCAGATACGCAGTATTTT. Amino acids: CASSLRDGADTQYF.

This clone is a singleton in its sample. The chain links TRBV19 to TRBJ2-4, with D perhaps matching TRBD2 (6 bases). Trimming cost V 6 bases and J 5 bases, with 14 bases left between them. CDR1 is LNHDA, CDR2 SQIVND, per germline (reference sequence). The CDR3 loop spans 14 amino acids. Here the CDR3 DNA reads TGTGCCAGTAGCCTGTATCGGGAGCAAAACATTCAGTACTTC. It specifies CASSLYREQNIQYF.

This chain uses TRBV4-3 with TRBJ2-3; 8 positions match TRBD1. Germline-derived CDR1 and CDR2 are LGHNA and YSLEER. Trimming removed 1 base from V and 4 bases from J; junction bases left unmatched: 4. CDR3 size: 15 residues. DNA of the CDR3: TGCGCCAGCAGCCAAGGACAGGGGTTGGCAGATACGCAGTATTTT. Protein product: CASSQGQGLADTQYF.

The rearrangement joins TRBV27 to TRBJ1-5, with 7 bases that match TRBD1. Per the germline V gene, CDR1 is MNHEY and CDR2 is SMNVEV (reference sequence). The CDR3 extends over 15 amino acids. Trimming took 5 bases from V and 3 from J; bases not matched to a gene: 7. CDR3 amino acids: CASSDRTGFNQPQHF. In DNA, the CDR3 is TGTGCCAGCAGTGACCGGACAGGATTCAATCAGCCCCAGCATTTT.

This sequence joins TRBV6-5 and TRBJ1-2, with D possibly TRBD1 on 6 matching bases. Germline CDR1 MNHEY, CDR2 SVGAGI. Trimming removed 6 bases from V and 8 bases from J, with 16 bases in between. This CDR3 contains 13 residues. CDR3 protein: CASRRGGAMGYTF. CDR3 DNA sequence: TGTGCCAGCAGACGAGGGGGGGCGATGGGCTACACCTTC.

This clone was seen a handful of times. This chain joins TRBV28 and TRBJ1-2; 11 bases fit TRBD1. From germline, CDR1 is MDHEN and CDR2 SYDVKM. The CDR3 covers 17 residues. J lost 0 bases, V lost 3 bases, and 6 bases had no gene match. CDR3 coding DNA: TGTGCCAGCAGTTTTTCCGGGACAGGGGGAACTAACTATGGCTACACCTTC. Protein: CASSFSGTGGTNYGYTF.

This clone was found once. The chain has TRBV7-3 and TRBJ1-2; 7 bases line up with TRBD1. The CDR3 sequence is 13 residues long. CDR1 and CDR2 (germline): SGHTA, FQGTGA. V dropped 0 bases and J dropped 8; count of bases not matched to a gene: 3. CDR3 DNA sequence: TGTGCCAGCAGCTTAACGAGGGGGCAGGGCTACACCTTC. It is translated as CASSLTRGQGYTF.

The rearrangement links TRBV11-1 to TRBJ2-1, with D tentatively TRBD2 (5 bases). This CDR3 is 15 amino acids long. Trimming removed 1 base at V and 2 bases at J, with 9 bases between. Germline CDR1 and CDR2: SGHAT and FQDESV (reference sequence). The CDR3 DNA sequence: TGTGCCAGCAGCTTAGGTGGGAGCCCCTACAATGAGCAGTTCTTC. Encoded protein: CASSLGGSPYNEQFF. Variable domain in full (rest from reference TRBV11-1 and TRBJ2-1): EAEVAQSPRYKITEKSQAVAFWCDPISGHATLYWYRQILGQGPELLVQFQDESVVDDSQLPKDRFSAERLKGVDSTLKIQPAELGDSAMYLCASSLGGSPYNEQFFGPGTRLTVL.

The sample holds a few counts of this clone. The rearrangement joins TRBV5-5 to TRBJ2-1, with 9 bases lining up with TRBD2. After removal of 5 bases from V and 7 bases from J, the junction contained 16 bases not matched to a gene. This CDR3 is 17 amino acids long. Germline assignment: CDR1 SGHKS and CDR2 YYEKEE (reference sequence). This CDR3 is CASRGGWREGLVNEQFF. The CDR3, as DNA: TGTGCCAGCAGGGGGGGCTGGCGGGAGGGCCTGGTGAATGAGCAGTTCTTC. Full variable domain (outside the CDR3, taken from reference TRBV5-5 and TRBJ2-1): DAGVTQSPTHLIKTRGQQVTLRCSPISGHKSVSWYQQVLGQGPQFIFQYYEKEERGRGNFPDRFSARQFPNYSSELNVNALLLGDSALYLCASRGGWREGLVNEQFFGPGTRLTVL.

The chain uses TRBV19 and TRBJ1-5; perhaps TRBD1 as D (6 bases). Germline-derived CDR1 and CDR2 are LNHDA and SQIVND (reference sequence). This CDR3 is built from 17 residues. V was trimmed by 6 bases and J by 1 base, leaving 19 bases between them. The CDR3 DNA reads TGTGCCAGTAGGGGCGCCGGGACACGCGGGAGCAATCAGCCCCAGCATTTT. Translation gives CASRGAGTRGSNQPQHF.

V gene TRBV2 combines with J gene TRBJ1-2, with 10 bases lining up with TRBD1. V was clipped by 6 bases and J by 8 bases; unmatched bases: 3. CDR1 is SNHLY, CDR2 FYNNEI, per germline. The CDR3 is 12 amino acids. CDR3 sequence (DNA): TGTGCCAGCAGGGGGACAGGGGACGGCTACACCTTC. Amino acids: CASRGTGDGYTF. Combining the CDR3 with reference TRBV2 and TRBJ1-2 gives the whole variable domain EPEVTQTPSHQVTQMGQEVILRCVPISNHLYFYWYRQILGQKVEFLVSFYNNEISEKSEIFDDQFSVERPDGSNFTLKIRSTKLEDSAMYFCASRGTGDGYTFGSGTRLTVV.

V is TRBV7-2 and J is TRBJ1-6, with no clear D. Trimming shortened V by 7 bases and J by 5 bases, and 18 bases separated the two germline ends. Germline assignment: CDR1 SGHTA and CDR2 FQGNSA. The CDR3 has 16 residues. CDR3 DNA: TGTGCCAGCATCCCTAAAACTGGTCAAAATAATTCACCCCTCCACTTT. Encoded protein: CASIPKTGQNNSPLHF.